The 24 T cell receptor beta chains below all came from one sample that was sequenced in a study of blood T cells in healthy people across ages. Next came a second PCR, run for about 7 to 12 cycles, which used a sample-barcoded 5' primer along with a J-beta primer mix. MiXCR, applied by TCRdb to the 5' RACE reads, yields one record per CDR3 protein. Of hundreds of thousands of distinct CDR3 sequences detected, under 30% appear once; the ten largest clones hold 3%. The sample was also linked to a second study, of T cells of mothers and their children.

The specimen sequenced was blood. Source of these receptors: a boy between 5 and 17 years old in good health.

The chain uses TRBV27 and TRBJ1-2; D ambiguous. This CDR3 is built from 13 residues. The V gene lost 4 bases and the J gene lost 4 bases, with 10 bases spanning the gap. Germline loops: CDR1 MNHEY, CDR2 SMNVEV (reference sequence). Written as DNA, the CDR3 is TGTGCCAGCAGTTGGAGGGAACCCTATGGCTACACCTTC. It translates to CASSWREPYGYTF.

The rearrangement uses TRBV20-1 and TRBJ2-7, with D possibly TRBD1 on 6 matching bases. This CDR3 has 12 residues. Per germline, CDR1 DFQATT and CDR2 SNEGSKA (reference sequence). Here the CDR3 reads CSATGITYEQYF. The CDR3 DNA sequence: TGCAGCGCCACAGGGATCACCTACGAGCAGTACTTC.

The chain has TRBV2 and TRBJ2-1; the D is unclear. V lost 1 base and J 6 bases, leaving 4 bases between the germline ends. This CDR3 has 12 residues. Germline CDR1 SNHLY, CDR2 FYNNEI. This CDR3 is CASSEGFNEQFF. Written as DNA, the CDR3 is TGTGCCAGCAGTGAAGGCTTCAATGAGCAGTTCTTC.

J is TRBJ2-3 and V is TRBV30; no definite D call. Germline V gene lookup returns CDR1 GTSNPN and CDR2 SVGIG (reference sequence). This CDR3 is built from 13 residues. V was clipped by 2 bases and J by 4 bases, with 10 bases between them. The CDR3 DNA reads TGTGCCTGGAGTCCGATCCAGGCAGATACGCAGTATTTT. Amino acids: CAWSPIQADTQYF.

Only one count was recorded for this clonotype. The chain uses TRBV12-3 or TRBV12-4 and TRBJ1-4; 7 bases map to TRBD1. The V gene end was trimmed by 5 bases and the J gene end by 8 bases; junction bases not matched to a gene: 14. This CDR3 contains 16 residues. The CDR3 sequence is CASSPLTGAVREKLFF. The CDR3 region has the DNA TGTGCCAGCAGTCCCTTAACAGGGGCAGTGAGGGAAAAACTGTTTTTT.

This clonotype was counted many times. This sequence joins TRBV12-3 or TRBV12-4 and TRBJ2-7; possibly TRBD2 for D (5 bases). The CDR3 totals 11 residues. With 3 bases removed from V and 6 bases from J, the gap between germline ends came to 6 bases. This CDR3 is CASSFRGEQYF. The CDR3 DNA follows: TGTGCCAGCAGTTTTCGGGGCGAGCAGTACTTC.

The chain uses TRBV3-1 and TRBJ1-2; 7 bases are shared with TRBD1. The CDR3 length is 19 residues. V lost 0 bases and J lost 5; bases outside the gene matches: 18. Germline V gene sequence: CDR1 LGHDT, CDR2 YNNKEL (reference sequence). The DNA of the CDR3 is TGTGCCAGCAGCCAAGATCTAGAGGACAGGACGCTGCGTGGGTATGGCTACACCTTC. It specifies CASSQDLEDRTLRGYGYTF.

This clonotype was seen a handful of times. The chain recombines TRBV7-9 with TRBJ2-5, with D possibly TRBD2 on 7 matching bases. The CDR3 has 14 amino acids. Germline loops: CDR1 SEHNR, CDR2 FQNEAQ (reference sequence). The ends were cut back, 11 bases at V and 6 bases at J, with 22 bases in the middle. CDR3 bases: TGTGCCCCCTTGGAGGGGGGGAGGAGAAAGACCCAGTACTTC. As protein: CAPLEGGRRKTQYF.

The chain joins TRBV3-1 to TRBJ2-6, with 9 nucleotides matching TRBD1. Germline loops: CDR1 LGHDT, CDR2 YNNKEL (reference sequence). Germline trimming cut 0 bases from V and 4 bases from J; bases unmatched to any gene: 10. The CDR3 has 19 residues. The CDR3 DNA sequence: TGTGCCAGCAGCCAAGATGAAGGGACAGGGAGCGTCGGGGCCAACGTCCTGACTTTC. Translation: CASSQDEGTGSVGANVLTF.

V usage is TRBV4-2 and J usage is TRBJ1-1; the D gene is possibly TRBD1 (5 bases). CDR3 length equals 16 residues. The V gene's germline CDR1 is LGHNA and CDR2 YNFKEQ. Trimming took off 2 bases at V and 0 bases at J, with 13 bases between the two ends. CDR3 in DNA: TGTGCCAGCAGCCAAAAGGCCGGGACGGTGAACACTGAAGCTTTCTTT. Its protein is CASSQKAGTVNTEAFF.

In the case of this clonotype: Lacking the conserved final phenylalanine or tryptophan, this CDR3 likely reflects a read error. The chain uses TRBV5-1 and TRBJ2-7; 7 bases agree with TRBD1. Germline V gene lookup returns CDR1 SGHRS and CDR2 YFSETQ. The CDR3 sequence is 13 residues long. V gave up 4 bases and J gave up 5 bases; unmatched junction bases: 6. The CDR3, as DNA: TGCGCCAGCAGCCCAACAGGGGCCAACGAGCAGTACCTC. Protein product: CASSPTGANEQYL.

A few counts support this clonotype. This chain links TRBV5-1 with TRBJ2-2; D remains ambiguous. The CDR3 extends over 16 amino acids. V was shortened by 1 base and J by 6 bases, with 16 bases between the two germline ends. Germline CDR1 reads SGHRS; CDR2 reads YFSETQ. The CDR3 is CASSLNDRDLAGELFF. DNA of the CDR3: TGCGCCAGCAGCTTGAACGATAGGGATTTGGCCGGGGAGCTGTTTTTT.

Only a few counts were recorded for this clonotype. This chain links TRBV27 with TRBJ2-7, with D maybe TRBD2 (6 bases). CDR3 length: 14 amino acids. Trimming took 2 bases from V and 6 from J, leaving 14 bases between them. Germline V CDR1 and CDR2: MNHEY, SMNVEV (reference sequence). The CDR3 is CASSLGPGEGEQYF. CDR3 DNA: TGTGCCAGCAGTTTAGGGCCGGGAGAGGGCGAGCAGTACTTC.

J is TRBJ2-3 and V is TRBV10-1; D is possibly TRBD1 or TRBD2 (5 bases each). Between the trimmed V and J ends, which lost 3 bases and 8 bases, there was a span of 18 bases. The CDR3 loop spans 15 amino acids. The germline V gene has CDR1 WNHNN and CDR2 SYGVQD (reference sequence). CDR3 sequence reads: CASSERDGLWGTQYF. The CDR3 DNA reads as TGCGCCAGCAGTGAAAGGGACGGCCTTTGGGGTACGCAGTATTTT.

In DNA, the CDR3 is TGTGCCAGCAGCAGGACAGGAGCGACCCAGTACTTC. It yields the protein CASSRTGATQYF. The chain carries TRBV6-2 or TRBV6-3 and TRBJ2-5; 7 bases match TRBD1. CDR1 is MNHEY, CDR2 SVGEGT, per germline. This CDR3 contains 12 residues. The ends lost 6 bases at V and 7 bases at J; junction bases unmatched: 5.

In this sample, this clonotype turned up a few times. The gene calls are TRBV20-1 and TRBJ2-5; 7 bases fit TRBD2. Trimming cost V 0 bases and J 2 bases; bases outside gene matches: 3. The CDR3 sequence is 14 residues long. Germline loops: CDR1 DFQATT, CDR2 SNEGSKA (reference sequence). CDR3 DNA: TGCAGTGCTAGAGATACCGGGAGGCAAGAGACCCAGTACTTC. Translated, it gives CSARDTGRQETQYF.

This clonotype was counted a few times. CDR3 amino acids: CATSRDLGNTIYF. The CDR3 DNA is TGTGCCACCAGCAGAGATCTTGGAAACACCATATATTTT. This rearrangement joins TRBV15 to TRBJ1-3; no clear D gene. The CDR3 runs 13 residues. Germline CDR1 reads LNHNV; CDR2 reads YYDKDF (reference sequence). The V gene lost 0 bases and the J gene lost 3 bases, with 3 bases spanning the gap.

This clonotype was picked up a small number of times. The chain combines TRBV5-5 with TRBJ2-7; D is uncertain. V was trimmed by 6 bases and J by 1 base, leaving 23 bases between them. Germline loops: CDR1 SGHKS, CDR2 YYEKEE (reference sequence). The CDR3 is made up of 17 amino acids. The CDR3 DNA sequence: TGTGCCAGCACCTGGCAACCCGGGTCGTATGGATCCTACGAGCAGTACTTC. It yields the protein CASTWQPGSYGSYEQYF.

This chain's CDR3 is CASSVAGRDYNEQFF. The CDR3 region has the DNA TGTGCCAGCAGCGTAGCGGGGCGGGACTACAATGAGCAGTTCTTC. The V and J genes are TRBV9 and TRBJ2-1; possible D gene TRBD2, 6 bases. The germline V gene encodes CDR1 SGDLS and CDR2 YYNGEE. The CDR3 consists of 15 residues. The V end lost 0 bases, the J end lost 3 bases, and 10 bases lay between the germline ends.

The chain employs TRBV30 and TRBJ2-7; TRBD1 matches 8 bases. Germline assignment: CDR1 GTSNPN and CDR2 SVGIG (reference sequence). V dropped 3 bases and J dropped 0; count of bases not matched to a gene: 7. This CDR3 contains 15 residues. The CDR3 bases are TGTGCCTGGAGGCCCGAGGACAGGGACTCCTACGAGCAGTACTTC. As protein: CAWRPEDRDSYEQYF.

This sequence joins TRBV7-2 and TRBJ2-1, with 7 bases fitting TRBD1. The CDR3 totals 13 residues. Per germline, CDR1 SGHTA and CDR2 FQGNSA. V shed 4 bases and J 5 bases; nucleotides not matched to a gene: 2. The CDR3 DNA sequence: TGTGCCAGCAGCTCAGGGGGAGACAATGAGCAGTTCTTC. This encodes CASSSGGDNEQFF.

J is TRBJ2-7 and V is TRBV6-6, with no clear D. Looked up from germline, CDR1 is MNHNY and CDR2 is SVGAGI (reference sequence). This CDR3 has 12 amino acids. With 2 bases removed from V and 5 bases from J, the gap between germline ends came to 7 bases. CDR3 amino acids: CASSYRVHEQYF. The DNA of the CDR3 is TGTGCCAGCAGTTACCGTGTGCACGAGCAGTACTTC.

The sample holds a few counts of this clonotype. The V call is TRBV12-3 or TRBV12-4, the J call TRBJ2-3; D tentatively reads TRBD1 or TRBD2 (5 bases each). V was trimmed by 5 bases and J by 2 bases, leaving 17 bases between them. This CDR3 comprises 16 residues. The CDR3 loop is CASSLPSLGDTDTQYF. CDR3 nucleotide sequence: TGTGCCAGCAGTCTCCCTTCCTTGGGGGACACAGATACGCAGTATTTT.

This chain links TRBV28 with TRBJ1-5; 9 nucleotides agree with TRBD1. Per germline, CDR1 MDHEN and CDR2 SYDVKM. Trimming cost V 6 bases and J 2 bases; bases outside gene matches: 8. The CDR3 extends over 16 amino acids. The CDR3 is CASSPGDRVGNQPQHF. Here the CDR3 DNA reads TGTGCCAGCAGCCCCGGGGACAGGGTAGGCAATCAGCCCCAGCATTTT.